This note documents a single T cell receptor beta chain sequence. Antigen specificity is unknown. CDR1 and CDR2 from the germline V gene are MNHEY and SVGAGI. Trimming removed 0 bases from V and 0 bases from J, with 5 bases in between. The CDR3 extends over 14 amino acids. The isolated RNA, all of it, was reverse transcribed, so expressed TCRB transcripts were what got sequenced. Assay used: immunoSEQ multiplex PCR; TCRdb lists only in-frame clones, some missing. The profile covers approximately 150,000 clones, with over 9.5% appearing a single time and roughly 1.4% taken by the ten largest. This record comes from a study of beta chain features in type 1 diabetes. Study conclusions and caveats: In the patient group, naive, central memory and Treg TCRB repertoires seemed more alike than in the healthy donor group.

The V and J genes are TRBV6-5 and TRBJ1-1; D ambiguous. The sequenced sample was naive CD4+ T cells from blood. The sequence derives from a man between 18 and 29 years old in good health. CDR3 nucleotide sequence: TGTGCCAGCAGTTACTCGGCAGTGAACACTGAAGCTTTCTTT. Translated: CASSYSAVNTEAFF.